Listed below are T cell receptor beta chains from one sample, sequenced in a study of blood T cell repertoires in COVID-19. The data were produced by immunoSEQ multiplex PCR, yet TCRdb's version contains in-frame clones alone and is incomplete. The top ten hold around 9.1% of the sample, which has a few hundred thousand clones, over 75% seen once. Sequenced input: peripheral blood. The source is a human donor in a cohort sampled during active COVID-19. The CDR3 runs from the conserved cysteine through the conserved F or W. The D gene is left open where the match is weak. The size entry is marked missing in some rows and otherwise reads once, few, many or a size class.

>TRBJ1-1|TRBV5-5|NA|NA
TGTGCCAGCAGCTTGATGGGCTCGAACACTGAAGCTTTCTTT
CASSLMGSNTEAFF
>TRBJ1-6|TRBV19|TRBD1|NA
TGTGCCAGTAGTATAACAGGGGGCTCTTCACCCCTCCACTTT
CASSITGGSSPLHF
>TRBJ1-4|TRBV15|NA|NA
TGTGCCACCAGCAGAGACAGGGGAGCTGAAAAACTGTTTTTT
CATSRDRGAEKLFF
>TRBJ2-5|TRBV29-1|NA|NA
TGCAGCGTTGATATGACTCTAACCCAAGAGACCCAGTACTTC
CSVDMTLTQETQYF
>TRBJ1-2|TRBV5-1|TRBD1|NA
TGCGCCAGCAGCTCGGGGACAGTTGTGAATGGCTACACCTTC
CASSSGTVVNGYTF
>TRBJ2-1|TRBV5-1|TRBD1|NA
TGCGCCAGCAGCCTAGGACAGGGACCGCACAATGAGCAGTTCTTC
CASSLGQGPHNEQFF
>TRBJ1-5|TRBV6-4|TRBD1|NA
TGTGCCAGCAGTATGGACAGGGGTGGCAATCAGCCCCAGCATTTT
CASSMDRGGNQPQHF
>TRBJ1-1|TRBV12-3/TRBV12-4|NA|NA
TGTGCCAGCAGTTTCGACACGAACACTGAAGCTTTCTTT
CASSFDTNTEAFF
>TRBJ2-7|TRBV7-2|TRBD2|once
TGTGCCAGCAGCCCTCGCGGTGCTAGCGGCTACGAGCAGTACTTC
CASSPRGASGYEQYF
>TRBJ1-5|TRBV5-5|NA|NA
TGTGCCAGCAGCTTGGCCGATGGCAGTGCCCAGCATTTT
CASSLADGSAQHF
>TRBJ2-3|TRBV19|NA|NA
TGTGCCTCCGAGTCCCAAAGAGGCGCAGATACGCAGTATTTT
CASESQRGADTQYF
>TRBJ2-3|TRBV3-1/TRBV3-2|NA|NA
TGTGCCAGCAGCTCCAGGGGACCCATGACGCAGTATTTT
CASSSRGPMTQYF
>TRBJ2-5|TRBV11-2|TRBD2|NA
TGTGCCAGCAGCTTATTTGGAGCTAGCGGGGGGGCGGAGACCCAGTACTTC
CASSLFGASGGAETQYF
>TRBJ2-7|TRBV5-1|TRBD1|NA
TGCGCCAGCAGCTGGGCCCTCAGGACAGGGAAGAACGAGCAGTACTTC
CASSWALRTGKNEQYF
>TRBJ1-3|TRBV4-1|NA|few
TGCGCCAGCAGCCAGACTCAGGGAAAAGGCAGCAGAAACACCATATATTTT
CASSQTQGKGSRNTIYF
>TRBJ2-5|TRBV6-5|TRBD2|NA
TGTGCCAGCAGTAGGGAGGGGTCCCAGTACTTC
CASSREGSQYF
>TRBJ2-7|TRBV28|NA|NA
TGTGCCAGCAGTTTTGACAGCAGAAAAAGCTCCTACGAGCAGTACTTC
CASSFDSRKSSYEQYF
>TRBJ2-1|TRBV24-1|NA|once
TGTGCCACCAGTGATTCCGACAGCCTCAATGAGCAGTTCTTC
CATSDSDSLNEQFF
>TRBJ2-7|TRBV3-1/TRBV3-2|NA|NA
TGTGCCAGCAGCCAAGGGAGCGAGGTCCACGAGCAGTACTTC
CASSQGSEVHEQYF
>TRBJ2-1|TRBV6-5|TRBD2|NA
TGTGCCAGCAGTTCGCGGGGGGCCGATTACAATGAGCAGTTCTTC
CASSSRGADYNEQFF
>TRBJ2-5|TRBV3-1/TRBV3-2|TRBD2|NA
TGTGCCAGCAGCCACAAAGGACTAGCGGGAGGGGTCGGGCAACAAGAGACCCAGTACTTC
CASSHKGLAGGVGQQETQYF
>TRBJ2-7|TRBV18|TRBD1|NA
TGTGCCAGCTCACCGTTCGGGACAGGGTACGAGCAGTACTTC
CASSPFGTGYEQYF
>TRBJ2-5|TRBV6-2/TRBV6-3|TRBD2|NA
TGTGCCAGCAGTCTATCGGGACTAGCGGTACGCGGGACCCAGTACTTC
CASSLSGLAVRGTQYF
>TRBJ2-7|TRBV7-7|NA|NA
TGTGCTAGCAGCTTAGATTACCTACGCGAGCAGTACTTC
CASSLDYLREQYF
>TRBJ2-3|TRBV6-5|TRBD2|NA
TGTGCCAGCAGTTCACACGCGGGGGAGTCGTTTACGCAGTATTTT
CASSSHAGESFTQYF
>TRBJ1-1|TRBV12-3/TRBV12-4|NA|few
TGTGCCAGCAGCACCCAGGGGACTGAAGCTTTCTTT
CASSTQGTEAFF
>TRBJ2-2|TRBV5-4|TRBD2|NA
TGTGCCAGCAGCCTCGGGACTAGCGGAAACACCGGGGAGCTGTTTTTT
CASSLGTSGNTGELFF
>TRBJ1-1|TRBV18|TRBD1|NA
TGTGCCAGCTCACCCCGACAGGGGATGAACACTGAAGCTTTCTTT
CASSPRQGMNTEAFF
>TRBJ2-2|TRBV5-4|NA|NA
TGTGCCAGCAGCATACCGGGATCCGGGGTTCCCGGGGAGCTGTTTTTT
CASSIPGSGVPGELFF
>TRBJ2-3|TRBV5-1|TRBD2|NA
TGCGCCAGCAGCGGGGGACTAGTAGTGGTCAACACAGATACGCAGTATTTT
CASSGGLVVVNTDTQYF
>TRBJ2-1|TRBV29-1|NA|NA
TGCAGCGTTGAGTTACCCGGGACACACGGAGACAATGAGCAGTTCTTC
CSVELPGTHGDNEQFF
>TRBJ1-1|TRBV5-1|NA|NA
TGCGCCAGCAGCCCGGACAGACCCAACACTGAAGCTTTCTTT
CASSPDRPNTEAFF
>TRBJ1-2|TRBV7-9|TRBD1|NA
TGTGCCAGCAGCTCCTGGACAGGGCATGGCTACACCTTC
CASSSWTGHGYTF
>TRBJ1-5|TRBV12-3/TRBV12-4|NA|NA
TGTGCCAGCAGATACCCCGGTCAGCCCCAGCATTTT
CASRYPGQPQHF
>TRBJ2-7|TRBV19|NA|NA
TGTGCCAGTAGTATAGAGAGGCGGTACGAGCAGTACTTC
CASSIERRYEQYF
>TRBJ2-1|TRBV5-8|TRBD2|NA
TGTGCCAGCGGCCCAAGGGGCGGGAGGACGTACAATGAGCAGTTCTTC
CASGPRGGRTYNEQFF
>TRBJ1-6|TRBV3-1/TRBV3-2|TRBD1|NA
TGTGCCAGCAGCAATGGACAGGCTGGGTCACCCCTCCACTTT
CASSNGQAGSPLHF
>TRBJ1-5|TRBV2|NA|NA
TGTGCCAGCAGCCCAGACAGGAGGAACAATCAGCCCCAGCATTTT
CASSPDRRNNQPQHF
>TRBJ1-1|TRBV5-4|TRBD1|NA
TGTGCCAGCAGCCCGCAGGGGGTGGTAGCTTTCTTT
CASSPQGVVAFF
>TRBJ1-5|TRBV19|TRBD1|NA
TGTGCCAGTAGTCCAGGACAGGTAAGGAATCAGCCCCAGCATTTT
CASSPGQVRNQPQHF
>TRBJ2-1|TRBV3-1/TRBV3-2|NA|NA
TGTGCCAGCAGCCAAGCGAGAGGGCAGTTCTTC
CASSQARGQFF
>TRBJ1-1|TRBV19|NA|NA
TGTGCCAGTACTGGGGGGGGGCTAAACACTGAAGCTTTCTTT
CASTGGGLNTEAFF
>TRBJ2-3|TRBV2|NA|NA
TGTGCCAGCAGCCTCGGGAATACGCAGTATTTT
CASSLGNTQYF
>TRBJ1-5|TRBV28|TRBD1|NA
TGTGCCAGCAGTTTATTCGGCAGGGGGCCCAATCAGCCCCAGCATTTT
CASSLFGRGPNQPQHF
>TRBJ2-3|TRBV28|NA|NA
TGTGCCAGCAGTTTTCCCTCAGGCGTTGGGACTCCGAGCACAGATACGCAGTATTTT
CASSFPSGVGTPSTDTQYF
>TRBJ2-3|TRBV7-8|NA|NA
TGTGCCAGCAGCTTATTTCCTTCGTGGGCTAGCTCGTCTAGCACAGATACGCAGTATTTT
CASSLFPSWASSSSTDTQYF
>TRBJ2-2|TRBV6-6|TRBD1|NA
TGTGCCAGCAGTCGTGGGACAGGGGGCCCGAACACCGGGGAGCTGTTTTTT
CASSRGTGGPNTGELFF
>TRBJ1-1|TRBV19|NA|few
TGTGCCAGTAGTGACCCCCGGCGGGGCAGGACTGAAGCTTTCTTT
CASSDPRRGRTEAFF
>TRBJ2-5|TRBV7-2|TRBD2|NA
TGTGCCAGCAGCTTAGGGGGACTAGCTTTACGAGAGACCCAGTACTTC
CASSLGGLALRETQYF
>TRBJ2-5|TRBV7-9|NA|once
TGTGCCAGCAAAGGCCCCATGGGGAGACGGGGACAAGAGACCCAGTACTTC
CASKGPMGRRGQETQYF
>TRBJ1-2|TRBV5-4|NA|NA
TGTGCCAGCAGCCTCCTCGGGGGGACTAACTATGGCTACACCTTC
CASSLLGGTNYGYTF
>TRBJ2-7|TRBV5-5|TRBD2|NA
TGTGCCAGCAGCTTTGAGTCGGGGGGTTTCTCCTACGAGCAGTACTTC
CASSFESGGFSYEQYF
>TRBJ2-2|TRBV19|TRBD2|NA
TGTGCCAGTAGTCTCCAGCGGGGGAACACCGGGGAGCTGTTTTTT
CASSLQRGNTGELFF
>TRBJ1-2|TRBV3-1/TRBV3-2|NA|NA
TGTGCCAGCAGCCAAGGGATCGGAGGCTATGGCTACACCTTC
CASSQGIGGYGYTF
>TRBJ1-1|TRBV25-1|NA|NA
TGTGCCAGCAGTGGGGCGGGGCAAATGAACACTGAAGCTTTCTTT
CASSGAGQMNTEAFF
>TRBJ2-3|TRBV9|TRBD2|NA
TGTGCCAGCAGCGTAGGACTAGCGGTTAGCACAGATACGCAGTATTTT
CASSVGLAVSTDTQYF
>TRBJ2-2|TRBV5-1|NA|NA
TGCGCCAGCAGGGGAGACGCGAACACCGGGGAGCTGTTTTTT
CASRGDANTGELFF
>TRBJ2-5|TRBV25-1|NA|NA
TGTGCCAGCAGTGAATTCCGGGGGTCAGGCCAAGAGACCCAGTACTTC
CASSEFRGSGQETQYF
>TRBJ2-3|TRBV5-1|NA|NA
TGCGCCAGCAGCTTGGCTGGTTCGGGCACAGATACGCAGTATTTT
CASSLAGSGTDTQYF
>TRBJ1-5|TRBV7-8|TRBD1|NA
TGTGCCAGCAGCTTCAGCCGACAGGGCGGGAGGCAGCCCCAGCATTTT
CASSFSRQGGRQPQHF